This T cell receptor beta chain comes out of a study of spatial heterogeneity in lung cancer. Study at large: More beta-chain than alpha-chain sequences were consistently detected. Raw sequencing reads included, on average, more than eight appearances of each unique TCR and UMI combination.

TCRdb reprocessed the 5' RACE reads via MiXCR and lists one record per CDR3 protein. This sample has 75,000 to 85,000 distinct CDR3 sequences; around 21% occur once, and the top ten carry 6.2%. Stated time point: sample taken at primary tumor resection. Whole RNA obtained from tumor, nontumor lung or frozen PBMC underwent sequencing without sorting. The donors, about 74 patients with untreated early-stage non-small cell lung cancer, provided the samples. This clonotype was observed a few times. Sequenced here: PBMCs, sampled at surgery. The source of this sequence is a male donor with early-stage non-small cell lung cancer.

CDR3 bases: TGTGCCAGCAGCCCCGGACTAGCGGGGACGGACATTCAGTACTTC. Residues: CASSPGLAGTDIQYF. This rearrangement joins TRBV12-3 or TRBV12-4 to TRBJ2-4; 12 nucleotides line up with TRBD2. J lost 8 bases, V lost 6 bases, and 8 bases had no gene match. The CDR3 has 15 residues.